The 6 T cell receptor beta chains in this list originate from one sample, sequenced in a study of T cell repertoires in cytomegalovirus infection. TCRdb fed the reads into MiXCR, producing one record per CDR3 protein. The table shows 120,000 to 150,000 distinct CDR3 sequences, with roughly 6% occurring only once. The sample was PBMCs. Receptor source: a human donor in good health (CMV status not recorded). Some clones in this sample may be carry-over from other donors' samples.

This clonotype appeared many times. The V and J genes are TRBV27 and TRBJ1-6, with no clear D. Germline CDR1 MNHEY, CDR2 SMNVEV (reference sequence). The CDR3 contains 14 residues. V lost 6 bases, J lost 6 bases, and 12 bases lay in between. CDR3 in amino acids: CASSPLGLNSPLHF. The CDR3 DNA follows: TGTGCCAGCAGCCCCCTTGGGCTTAATTCACCCCTCCACTTT.

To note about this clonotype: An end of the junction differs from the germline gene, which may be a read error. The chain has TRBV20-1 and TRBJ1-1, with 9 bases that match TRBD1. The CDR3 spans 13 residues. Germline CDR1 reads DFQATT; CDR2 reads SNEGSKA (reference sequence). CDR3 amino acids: CSSRVEWDREAFF. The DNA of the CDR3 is TGCAGTTCTAGAGTCGAATGGGACAGGGAGGCTTTCTTT.

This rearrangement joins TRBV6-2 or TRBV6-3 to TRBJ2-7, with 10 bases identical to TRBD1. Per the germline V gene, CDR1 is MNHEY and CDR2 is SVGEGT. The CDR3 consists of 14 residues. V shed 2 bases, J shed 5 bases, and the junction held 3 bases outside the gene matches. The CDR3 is CASSYRTGGHEQYF. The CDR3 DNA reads TGTGCCAGCAGTTACAGGACAGGGGGACACGAGCAGTACTTC.

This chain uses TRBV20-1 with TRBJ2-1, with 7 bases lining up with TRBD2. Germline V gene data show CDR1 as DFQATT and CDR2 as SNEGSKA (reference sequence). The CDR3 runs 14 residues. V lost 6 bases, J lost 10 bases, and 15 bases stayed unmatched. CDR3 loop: CSAGGMDLLSEQFF. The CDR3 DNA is TGCAGTGCCGGGGGGATGGACCTATTATCGGAGCAGTTCTTC.

The CDR3 DNA sequence: TGCAGCGTTGATGTCGTGTCCGAGCAGTACTTC. Amino acid sequence: CSVDVVSEQYF. The chain recombines TRBV29-1 with TRBJ2-7; D is unresolved. V was clipped by 3 bases and J by 6 bases, with 9 bases between them. Germline CDR1 is SQVTM and CDR2 is ANQGSEA. CDR3 size: 11 residues.

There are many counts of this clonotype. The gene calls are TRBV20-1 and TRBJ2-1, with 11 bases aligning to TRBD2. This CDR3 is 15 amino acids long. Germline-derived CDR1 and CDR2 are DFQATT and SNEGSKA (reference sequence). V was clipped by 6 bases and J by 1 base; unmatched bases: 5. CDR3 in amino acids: CSALSGGVSYNEQFF. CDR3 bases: TGCAGTGCCCTTAGCGGGGGGGTTTCCTACAATGAGCAGTTCTTC.